The 8 T cell receptor beta chains reported below all come from one sample, sequenced in a study of blood T cell repertoires in COVID-19. Sequencing was performed with immunoSEQ multiplex PCR; in TCRdb, only in-frame clones are kept and a portion is missing. The sample lists tens of thousands of clones, over 75% occurring once. Sequenced material: peripheral blood. These receptors all come from a human donor in a cohort sampled during active COVID-19.

The count of this clone is one. This rearrangement joins TRBV11-3 to TRBJ2-1, with D possibly matching TRBD1 (6 bases). V lost 1 base to trimming and J lost 6 bases, with 7 bases between them. Germline CDR1 is SGHNT and CDR2 is YENEEA. The CDR3 sequence is 13 residues long. The CDR3 DNA is TGTGCCAGCAGCTTAGCAGGGGCCAATGAGCAGTTCTTC. Translation: CASSLAGANEQFF.

The rearrangement joins TRBV4-2 to TRBJ2-7; 8 bases align to TRBD2. The CDR3 is made up of 15 amino acids. Looked up from germline, CDR1 is LGHNA and CDR2 is YNFKEQ. Germline trimming cut 1 base from V and 3 bases from J; bases unmatched to any gene: 5. CDR3 nucleotides: TGTGCCAGCAGCCAAGTCCGGGGGGGCGACTACGAGCAGTACTTC. Protein: CASSQVRGGDYEQYF.

The V gene is TRBV28, the J gene TRBJ2-2, with D tentatively TRBD1 (6 bases). Germline V lookup: CDR1 MDHEN, CDR2 SYDVKM. The CDR3 spans 15 residues. Trimming took off 3 bases at V and 6 bases at J, with 14 bases between the two ends. CDR3 amino acids: CASSLHPGAAGELFF. DNA for the CDR3: TGTGCCAGCAGTTTGCATCCAGGGGCCGCCGGGGAGCTGTTTTTT. The full variable domain, in which reference TRBV28 and TRBJ2-2 provide the parts outside the CDR3, is DVKVTQSSRYLVKRTGEKVFLECVQDMDHENMFWYRQDPGLGLRLIYFSYDVKMKEKGDIPEGYSVSREKKERFSLILESASTNQTSMYLCASSLHPGAAGELFFGEGSRLTVL.

This chain links TRBV7-2 with TRBJ2-5; 7 nucleotides line up with TRBD2. The junction had 10 bases not matched to a gene; V was cut back by 6 bases and J by 3 bases. CDR3 length: 15 amino acids. CDR1 is SGHTA and CDR2 is FQGNSA in the germline V gene. The CDR3: CASRVAGAAEETQYF. The CDR3 nucleotides are TGTGCCAGCAGGGTAGCGGGCGCCGCCGAAGAGACCCAGTACTTC.

V is TRBV9 and J is TRBJ2-7; the D gene is possibly TRBD1 (6 bases). CDR1 and CDR2 (germline): SGDLS, YYNGEE. The CDR3 runs to 14 residues. Trimming cost V 3 bases and J 9 bases, with 19 bases left between them. In DNA, the CDR3 is TGTGCCAGCAGCGCCAGGGACAATACCCCCAGGCAGTACTTC. Its translation is CASSARDNTPRQYF.

This clone was counted once. The chain uses TRBV5-1 and TRBJ1-4; no firm D call. V lost 5 bases, J lost 5 bases, and 13 bases lay in between. The CDR3 spans 14 residues. Germline values: CDR1 SGHRS, CDR2 YFSETQ. The CDR3 DNA sequence: TGCGCCAGCAGAATAACAGCCGAAAATGAAAAACTGTTTTTT. It encodes CASRITAENEKLFF.

Only one count was recorded for this clone. The chain is built from TRBV6-1 and TRBJ1-1, with D unclear. Trimming removed 0 bases at V and 3 bases at J, with 8 bases between. Germline V gene lookup returns CDR1 MNHNS and CDR2 SASEGT. The CDR3 covers 14 residues. CDR3 coding DNA: TGTGCCAGCAGTGAAGCTGGAGGTTACACTGAAGCTTTCTTT. It codes for CASSEAGGYTEAFF.

The chain joins TRBV5-1 to TRBJ2-3; 8 nucleotides line up with TRBD1. The length of the CDR3 is 15 residues. Per the germline V gene, CDR1 is SGHRS and CDR2 is YFSETQ. Trimming at V came to 2 bases and at J to 3 bases, leaving 5 bases not matched to a gene. CDR3 sequence (DNA): TGCGCCAGCAGCTTTGGACAGGGTATGACAGATACGCAGTATTTT. The encoded protein is CASSFGQGMTDTQYF. The variable domain in full, with the rest retrieved from reference TRBV5-1 and TRBJ2-3, is KAGVTQTPRYLIKTRGQQVTLSCSPISGHRSVSWYQQTPGQGLQFLFEYFSETQRNKGNFPGRFSGRQFSNSRSEMNVSTLELGDSALYLCASSFGQGMTDTQYFGPGTRLTVL.